A single sample is the source of the 13 T cell receptor beta chains below, sequenced in a study of glioma-infiltrating T cells. TCR alpha and beta CDR3 regions were amplified from RNA using iRepertoire nested multiplex PCR. TCRdb re-analysed the multiplex PCR reads in MiXCR, keeping a single row per CDR3 protein. Of 300,000 to 450,000 distinct CDR3 sequences listed, around 45% are singletons. The sample taken for sequencing was glioma tissue, nonneoplastic brain tissue, or PBMCs (not recorded which). Receptor source: a human donor with low-grade glioma or glioblastoma, undergoing nonglioma brain surgery, or in good health (not recorded which).

This clonotype was picked up a small number of times. The rearrangement uses TRBV15 and TRBJ2-1; 8 bases line up with TRBD2. Germline-derived CDR1 and CDR2 are LNHNV and YYDKDF (reference sequence). The CDR3 sequence is 14 residues long. V lost 0 bases and J lost 9; bases outside the gene matches: 4. CDR3 sequence: CATSRDSGGGEQFF. For the CDR3, the DNA is TGTGCCACCAGCAGAGATTCGGGAGGGGGTGAGCAGTTCTTC.

The CDR3 DNA follows: TGCGCCAGCAGCCAAGGGACAGGCGGACCCTCCGAGTACTTC. This translates into CASSQGTGGPSEYF. The chain employs TRBV4-3 and TRBJ2-5, with 7 bases identical to TRBD1. Unmatched junction bases numbered 11, after V lost 1 base and J lost 12 bases. Germline lookup yields CDR1 LGHNA and CDR2 YSLEER. The CDR3 consists of 14 residues.

This rearrangement joins TRBV20-1 to TRBJ2-5; 7 nucleotides align to TRBD1. The CDR3 runs to 16 residues. Germline-derived CDR1 and CDR2 are DFQATT and SNEGSKA (reference sequence). Trimming removed 2 bases from V and 10 bases from J; junction bases left unmatched: 19. This CDR3 is CSARQTGAPELWNQYF. The CDR3 nucleotides are TGCAGTGCTAGACAAACAGGGGCCCCCGAGTTGTGGAACCAGTACTTC.

The chain has TRBV7-9 and TRBJ1-2; TRBD1 is a possible D gene (5 bases). The CDR3 extends over 14 amino acids. Germline values: CDR1 SEHNR, CDR2 FQNEAQ (reference sequence). V lost 3 bases to trimming and J lost 6 bases, with 14 bases between them. The CDR3 DNA reads as TGTGCCAGCAGCTTCGGCTATCTAGGGGATGGCTACACCTTC. Amino acids: CASSFGYLGDGYTF.

With respect to this clonotype: A much larger clone differs from this one at a single base, so this may be a read error. The chain links TRBV6-2 or TRBV6-3 to TRBJ1-2; 8 nucleotides match TRBD1. The CDR3 extends over 14 amino acids. The junction had 7 bases not matched to a gene; V was cut back by 2 bases and J by 8 bases. CDR1 is MNHEY and CDR2 is SVGEGT in the germline V gene. CDR3: CASSYPGQGRGYTF. The DNA of the CDR3 is TGTGCCAGCAGTTACCCAGGACAGGGAAGGGGCTACACCTTC.

This clonotype was observed many times. The chain is built from TRBV20-1 and TRBJ1-1, with TRBD1 as a possible D gene (5 bases). The CDR3 is made up of 13 amino acids. Trimming took 2 bases from V and 1 from J, leaving 8 bases between them. Per germline, CDR1 DFQATT and CDR2 SNEGSKA (reference sequence). The CDR3 spells CSARPTGNTEAFF. The CDR3 nucleotides read TGCAGTGCTAGACCAACAGGGAACACTGAAGCTTTCTTT.

On this clonotype: The junction does not match germline at one end; this may be a read error. The rearrangement links TRBV28 to TRBJ1-2; tentatively, D is TRBD1 (5 bases). This CDR3 contains 14 residues. CDR1 MDHEN and CDR2 SYDVKM come from the germline V gene. The CDR3 region is CASSYSRQGDGYNF. CDR3 in DNA: TGTGCCAGCAGTTACTCCCGGCAGGGAGATGGCTACAACTTC.

A remark on this clonotype: One end of the junction does not line up with germline, which may come from a read error. This chain connects TRBV27 to TRBJ2-1; maybe TRBD1 (8 bases). The CDR3 loop spans 16 amino acids. Per germline, CDR1 MNHEY and CDR2 SMNVEV (reference sequence). CDR3 region: CASSSYRGGTYDEQLF. The CDR3 coding sequence is TGTGCCAGCAGTTCCTACAGGGGGGGAACCTACGATGAGCAGCTCTTC.

This clonotype has a count of ten or more. This chain links TRBV24-1 with TRBJ2-1; 16 bases are a match to TRBD2. Germline V gives CDR1 KGHDR, CDR2 SFDVKD. This CDR3 is 16 amino acids long. V shed 4 bases and J 8 bases; nucleotides not matched to a gene: 4. This CDR3 is CATSDLGLAGGYEQFF. For the CDR3, the DNA is TGTGCCACCAGTGACCTGGGACTAGCGGGAGGGTATGAGCAGTTCTTC.

The CDR3 region is CASSLRRGGKNEQFF. The CDR3 region has the DNA TGTGCCAGCAGTTTACGGCGGGGAGGGAAAAATGAGCAGTTCTTC. V and J are TRBV28 and TRBJ2-1; 7 nucleotides line up with TRBD2. J was trimmed by 7 bases and V by 2 bases; bases with no gene match: 8. This CDR3 region has 15 residues. Germline CDR1 and CDR2: MDHEN and SYDVKM.

This clonotype was counted only a few times. The rearrangement joins TRBV25-1 to TRBJ2-1; D gene ambiguous. Germline loops: CDR1 MGHDK, CDR2 SYGVNS. This CDR3 region has 16 residues. Trimming took off 5 bases at V and 0 bases at J, with 14 bases between the two ends. The CDR3 here is CASSSHPSSSYNEQFF. The CDR3 DNA sequence: TGTGCCAGCAGTTCGCACCCTTCAAGCTCCTACAATGAGCAGTTCTTC.

This clonotype was seen once. A much larger clone sits a single nucleotide away, making a read error possible. The chain links TRBV28 to TRBJ2-7; TRBD1 aligns across 7 bases. CDR1 MDHEN and CDR2 SYDVKM come from the germline V gene. The length of the CDR3 is 11 residues. The CDR3 nucleotides read TGTGCCAGCAGTCGGACAGGCGAGGAGTACTTC. It is translated as CASSRTGEEYF.

This clonotype has just a few counts. V gene TRBV20-1 combines with J gene TRBJ2-1, with 10 nucleotides matching TRBD2. The ends lost 1 base at V and 7 bases at J; junction bases unmatched: 7. This CDR3 region has 15 residues. The germline V gene has CDR1 DFQATT and CDR2 SNEGSKA (reference sequence). The CDR3 region has the DNA TGCAGTGCTAGAGTTACGGTACTAGCGGGAAATGAGCAGTTCTTC. Its translation is CSARVTVLAGNEQFF.